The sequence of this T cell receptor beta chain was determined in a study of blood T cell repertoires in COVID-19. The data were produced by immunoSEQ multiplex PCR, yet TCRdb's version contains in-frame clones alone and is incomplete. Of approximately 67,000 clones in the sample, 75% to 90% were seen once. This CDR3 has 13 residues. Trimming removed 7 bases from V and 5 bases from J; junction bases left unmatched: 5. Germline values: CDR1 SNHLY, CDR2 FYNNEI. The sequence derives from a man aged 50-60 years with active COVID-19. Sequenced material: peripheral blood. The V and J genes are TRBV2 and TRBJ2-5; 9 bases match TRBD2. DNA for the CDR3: TGTGCCAGCAATGCGGGAGGGGGGGAGACCCAGTACTTC. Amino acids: CASNAGGGETQYF.